The clone carrying this T cell receptor (beta chain) was found a few times. These data originate in a study of blood T cell repertoires in COVID-19. CDR3 size: 14 residues. CDR1 is KGHSY, CDR2 FQNENV, per germline. Trimming stripped 4 bases from V and 4 bases from J, with 10 bases between. As processed by the authors: It was from reference gene primer amplification that nucleated cell counts were estimated. Clones were sequenced by immunoSEQ multiplex PCR, and TCRdb holds only the in-frame ones, with some missing. That table supplies the V and J calls and clone size; D and trimming were determined from the DNA. The sample lists about 320,000 clones; 70% to 90% were seen once.

The sequenced sample consisted of peripheral blood. The clonotype originates from a woman in her twenties or thirties with COVID-19, enrolled during active disease. The chain combines TRBV16 with TRBJ1-4; D uncertain. In DNA form, the CDR3 reads TGTGCCAGCAGCCTCCCGCCGGGTAATGAAAAACTGTTTTTT. As protein: CASSLPPGNEKLFF.